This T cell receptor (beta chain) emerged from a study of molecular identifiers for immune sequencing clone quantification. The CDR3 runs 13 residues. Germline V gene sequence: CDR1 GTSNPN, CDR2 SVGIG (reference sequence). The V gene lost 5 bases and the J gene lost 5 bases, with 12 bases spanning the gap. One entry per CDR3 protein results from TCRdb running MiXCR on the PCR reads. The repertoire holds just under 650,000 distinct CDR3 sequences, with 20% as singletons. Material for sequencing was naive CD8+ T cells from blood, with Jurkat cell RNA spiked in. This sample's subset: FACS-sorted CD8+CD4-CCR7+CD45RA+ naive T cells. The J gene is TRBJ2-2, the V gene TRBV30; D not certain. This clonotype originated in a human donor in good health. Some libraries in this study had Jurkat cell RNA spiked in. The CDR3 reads CAWDVGTTGELFF. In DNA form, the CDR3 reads TGTGCCTGGGACGTGGGAACAACCGGGGAGCTGTTTTTT. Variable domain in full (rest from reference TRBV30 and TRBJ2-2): SQTIHQWPATLVQPVGSPLSLECTVEGTSNPNLYWYRQAAGRGLQLLFYSVGIGQISSEVPQNLSASRPQDRQFILSSKKLLLSDSGFYLCAWDVGTTGELFFGEGSRLTVL.